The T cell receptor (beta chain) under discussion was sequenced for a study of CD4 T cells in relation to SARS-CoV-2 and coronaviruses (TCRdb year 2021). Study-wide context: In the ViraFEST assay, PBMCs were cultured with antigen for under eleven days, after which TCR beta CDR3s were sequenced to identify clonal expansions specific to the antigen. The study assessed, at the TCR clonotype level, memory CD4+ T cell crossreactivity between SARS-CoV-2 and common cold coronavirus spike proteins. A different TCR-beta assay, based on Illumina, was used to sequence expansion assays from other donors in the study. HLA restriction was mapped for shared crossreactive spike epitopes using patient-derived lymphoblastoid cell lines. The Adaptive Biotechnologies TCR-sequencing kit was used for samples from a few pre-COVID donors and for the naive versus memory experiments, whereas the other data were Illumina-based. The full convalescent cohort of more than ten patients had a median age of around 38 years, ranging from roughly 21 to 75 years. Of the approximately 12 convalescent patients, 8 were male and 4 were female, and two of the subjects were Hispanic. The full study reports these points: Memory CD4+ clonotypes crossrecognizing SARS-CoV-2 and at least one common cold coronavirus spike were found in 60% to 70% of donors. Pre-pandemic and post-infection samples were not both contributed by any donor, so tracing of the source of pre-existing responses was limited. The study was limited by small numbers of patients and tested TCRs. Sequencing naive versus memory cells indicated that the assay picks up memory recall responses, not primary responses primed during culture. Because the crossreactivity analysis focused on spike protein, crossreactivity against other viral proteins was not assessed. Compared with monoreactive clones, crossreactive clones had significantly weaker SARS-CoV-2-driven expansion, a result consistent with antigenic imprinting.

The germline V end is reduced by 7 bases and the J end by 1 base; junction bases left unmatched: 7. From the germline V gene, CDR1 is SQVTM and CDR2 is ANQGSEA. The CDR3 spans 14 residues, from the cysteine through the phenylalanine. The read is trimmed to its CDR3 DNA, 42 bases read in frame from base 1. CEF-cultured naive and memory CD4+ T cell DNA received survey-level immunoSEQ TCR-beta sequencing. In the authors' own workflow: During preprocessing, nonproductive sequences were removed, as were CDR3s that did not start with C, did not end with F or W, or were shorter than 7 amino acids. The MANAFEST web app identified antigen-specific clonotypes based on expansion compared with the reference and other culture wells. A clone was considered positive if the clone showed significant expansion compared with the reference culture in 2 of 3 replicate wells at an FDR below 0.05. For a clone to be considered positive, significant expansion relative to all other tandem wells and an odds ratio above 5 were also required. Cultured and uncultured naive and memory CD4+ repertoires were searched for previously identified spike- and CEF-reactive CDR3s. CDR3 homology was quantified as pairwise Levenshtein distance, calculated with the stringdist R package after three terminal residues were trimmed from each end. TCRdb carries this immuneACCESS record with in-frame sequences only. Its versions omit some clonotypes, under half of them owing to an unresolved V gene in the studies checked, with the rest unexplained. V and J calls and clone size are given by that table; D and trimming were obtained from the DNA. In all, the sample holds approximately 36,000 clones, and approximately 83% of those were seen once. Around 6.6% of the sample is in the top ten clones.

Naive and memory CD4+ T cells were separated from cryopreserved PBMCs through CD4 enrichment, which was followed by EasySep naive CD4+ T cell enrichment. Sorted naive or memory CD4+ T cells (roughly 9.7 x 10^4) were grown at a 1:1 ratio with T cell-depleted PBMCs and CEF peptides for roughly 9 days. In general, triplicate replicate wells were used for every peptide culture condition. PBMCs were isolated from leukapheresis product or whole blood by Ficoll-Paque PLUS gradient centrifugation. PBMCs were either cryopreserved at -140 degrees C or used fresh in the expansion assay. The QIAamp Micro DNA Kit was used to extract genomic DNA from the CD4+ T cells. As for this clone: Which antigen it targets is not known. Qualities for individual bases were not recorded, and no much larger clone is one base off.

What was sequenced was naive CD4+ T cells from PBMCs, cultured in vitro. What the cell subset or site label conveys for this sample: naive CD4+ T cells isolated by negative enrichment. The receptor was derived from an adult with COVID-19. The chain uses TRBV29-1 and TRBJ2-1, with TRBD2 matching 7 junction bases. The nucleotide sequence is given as TGCAGCGCCACACTAGCGAAATCCTACAATGAGCAGTTCTTC. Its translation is CSATLAKSYNEQFF.